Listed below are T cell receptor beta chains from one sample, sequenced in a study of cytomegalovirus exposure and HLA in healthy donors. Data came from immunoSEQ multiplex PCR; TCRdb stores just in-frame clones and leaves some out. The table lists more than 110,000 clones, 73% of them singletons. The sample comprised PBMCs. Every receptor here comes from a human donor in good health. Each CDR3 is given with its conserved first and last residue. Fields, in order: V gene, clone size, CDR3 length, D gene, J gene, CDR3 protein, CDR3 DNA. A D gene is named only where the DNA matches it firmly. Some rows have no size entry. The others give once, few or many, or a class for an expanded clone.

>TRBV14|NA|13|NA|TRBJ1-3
CASSPGSGNTIYF
TGTGCCAGCAGCCCCGGCTCTGGAAACACCATATATTTT
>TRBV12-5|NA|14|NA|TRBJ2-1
CASGPDYRGNEQFF
TGTGCTAGTGGTCCCGACTATCGAGGGAATGAGCAGTTCTTC
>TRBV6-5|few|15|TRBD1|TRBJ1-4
CASSYGQGAVEKLFF
TGTGCCAGCAGTTACGGACAGGGGGCAGTTGAAAAACTGTTTTTT
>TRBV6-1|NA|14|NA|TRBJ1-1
CASSVRRLNTEAFF
TGTGCCAGCAGTGTCCGCAGGCTGAACACTGAAGCTTTCTTT
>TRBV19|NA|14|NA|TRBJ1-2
CASSPTQGPRGYTF
TGTGCCAGTAGTCCCACGCAGGGCCCGAGGGGCTACACCTTC
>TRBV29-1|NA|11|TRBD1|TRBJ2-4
CSVRIRDRSFF
TGCAGCGTGAGGATCCGGGACAGGTCTTTCTTC
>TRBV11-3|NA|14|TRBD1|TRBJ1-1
CASSSQGSLTEAFF
TGTGCCAGCAGCTCACAGGGGTCTCTTACTGAAGCTTTCTTT
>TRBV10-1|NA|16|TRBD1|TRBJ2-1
CASSESMGQGPDEQFF
TGCGCCAGCAGTGAGTCGATGGGACAGGGTCCCGATGAGCAGTTCTTC
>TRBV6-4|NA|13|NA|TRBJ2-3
CASSDRETDTQYF
TGTGCCAGCAGTGACCGGGAGACAGATACGCAGTATTTT
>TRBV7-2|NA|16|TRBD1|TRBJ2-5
CASSSATGGILETQYF
TGTGCCAGCAGCTCAGCGACAGGGGGCATATTAGAGACCCAGTACTTC
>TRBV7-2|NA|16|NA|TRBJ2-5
CASSLMGAQPQETQYF
TGTGCCAGCAGCTTAATGGGCGCGCAACCTCAAGAGACCCAGTACTTC
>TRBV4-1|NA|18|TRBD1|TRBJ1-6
CASRQTGTGGARSSPLHF
TGCGCCAGCAGGCAGACCGGGACAGGGGGCGCACGGAGTTCACCCCTCCACTTT
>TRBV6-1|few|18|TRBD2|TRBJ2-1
CASSEGAPSGKSYNEQFF
TGTGCCAGCAGTGAAGGTGCACCTAGCGGGAAATCCTACAATGAGCAGTTCTTC
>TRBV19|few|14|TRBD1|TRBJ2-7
CASSTGQGADEQYF
TGTGCCAGTAGTACCGGACAGGGGGCGGACGAGCAGTACTTC
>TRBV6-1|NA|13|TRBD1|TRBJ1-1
CASSGGQAVGAFF
TGTGCCAGCAGTGGAGGACAGGCTGTTGGAGCTTTCTTT
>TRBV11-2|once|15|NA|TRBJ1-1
CASSLEPGLTTEAFF
TGTGCCAGCAGCTTAGAACCGGGGTTAACCACTGAAGCTTTCTTT
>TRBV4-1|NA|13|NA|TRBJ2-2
CASSEGGTGELFF
TGCGCCAGCAGTGAGGGGGGGACCGGGGAGCTGTTTTTT
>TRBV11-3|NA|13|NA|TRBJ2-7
CASSLAGVGEQYF
TGTGCCAGCAGCTTAGCCGGGGTTGGCGAGCAGTACTTC
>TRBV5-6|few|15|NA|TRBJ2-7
CASSLVWGQEPEQYF
TGTGCCAGCAGCTTGGTGTGGGGGCAGGAGCCCGAGCAGTACTTC
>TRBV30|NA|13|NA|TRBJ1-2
CAWSARVDYGYTF
TGTGCCTGGAGTGCCCGAGTAGACTATGGCTACACCTTC
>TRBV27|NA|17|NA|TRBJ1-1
CASSFPARGGRGTEAFF
TGTGCCAGCAGTTTCCCTGCGCGGGGGGGTAGGGGCACTGAAGCTTTCTTT
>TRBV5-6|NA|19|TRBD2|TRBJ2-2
CASSPIRGLAGAHTGELFF
TGTGCCAGCAGCCCAATCCGCGGCCTAGCGGGGGCCCACACCGGGGAGCTGTTTTTT
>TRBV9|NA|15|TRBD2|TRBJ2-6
CASALGRVGANVLTF
TGTGCCAGCGCCCTTGGGAGGGTTGGGGCCAACGTCCTGACTTTC
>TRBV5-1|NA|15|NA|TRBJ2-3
CASSDGGASTDTQYF
TGCGCCAGCAGCGACGGGGGAGCTAGCACAGATACGCAGTATTTT
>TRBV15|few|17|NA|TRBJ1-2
CATSSGGLEGGNYGYTF
TGTGCCACCAGCAGTGGTGGGTTGGAGGGAGGGAACTATGGCTACACCTTC
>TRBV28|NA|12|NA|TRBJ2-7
CASSYSSYEQYF
TGTGCCAGCAGTTACAGCTCCTACGAGCAGTACTTC
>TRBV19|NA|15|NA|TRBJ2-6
CASSITGSGANVLTF
TGTGCCAGTAGTATAACAGGCTCTGGGGCCAACGTCCTGACTTTC
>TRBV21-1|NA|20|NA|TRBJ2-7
CASSKALWGLKDSGDYEQYF
TGTGCCAGCAGCAAAGCGCTGTGGGGTCTCAAGGACAGTGGGGACTACGAGCAGTACTTC
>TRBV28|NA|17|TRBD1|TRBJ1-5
CASSPTDRALSEQPQHF
TGTGCCAGCAGCCCTACTGACAGGGCCCTCTCGGAGCAGCCCCAGCATTTT
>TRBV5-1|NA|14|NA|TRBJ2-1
CASSPPGQNNEQFF
TGCGCCAGCAGCCCACCCGGACAAAACAATGAGCAGTTCTTC
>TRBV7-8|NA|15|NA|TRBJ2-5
CASSLVSVKQETQYF
TGTGCCAGCAGCTTAGTGTCAGTTAAACAAGAGACCCAGTACTTC
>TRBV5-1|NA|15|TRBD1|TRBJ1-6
CASSLGQGADSPLHF
TGCGCCAGCAGCCTGGGACAGGGGGCTGATTCACCCCTCCACTTT
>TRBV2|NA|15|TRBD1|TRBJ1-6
CASSLTDRGNSPLHF
TGTGCCAGCAGTCTAACGGACAGGGGTAATTCACCCCTCCACTTT
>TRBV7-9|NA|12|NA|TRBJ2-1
CASSSQGYEQFF
TGTGCCAGCAGCTCACAGGGATATGAGCAGTTCTTC
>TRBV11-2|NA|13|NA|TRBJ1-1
CASSFGRNTEAFF
TGTGCCAGCAGCTTTGGCCGGAACACTGAAGCTTTCTTT
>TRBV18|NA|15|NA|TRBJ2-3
CASSPRGQGTDTQYF
TGTGCCAGCTCACCACGGGGGCAGGGTACAGATACGCAGTATTTT
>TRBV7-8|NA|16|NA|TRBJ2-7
CASSWAFRRKLGEQYF
TGTGCCAGCAGCTGGGCCTTTCGTAGGAAGTTGGGCGAGCAGTACTTC